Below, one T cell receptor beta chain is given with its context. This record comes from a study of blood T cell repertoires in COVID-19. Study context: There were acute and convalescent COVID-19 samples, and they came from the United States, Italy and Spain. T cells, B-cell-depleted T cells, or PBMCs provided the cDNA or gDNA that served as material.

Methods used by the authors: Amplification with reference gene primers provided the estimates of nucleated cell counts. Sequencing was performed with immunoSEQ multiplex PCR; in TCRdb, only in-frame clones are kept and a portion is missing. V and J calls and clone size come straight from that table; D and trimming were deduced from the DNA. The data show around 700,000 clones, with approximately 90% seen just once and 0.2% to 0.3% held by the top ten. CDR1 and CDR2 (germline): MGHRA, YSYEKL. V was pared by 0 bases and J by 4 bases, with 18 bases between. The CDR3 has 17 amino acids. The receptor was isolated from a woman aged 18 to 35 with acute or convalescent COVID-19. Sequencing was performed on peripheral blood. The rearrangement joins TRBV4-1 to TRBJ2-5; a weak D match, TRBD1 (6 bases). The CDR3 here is CASSQDGARGSGETQYF. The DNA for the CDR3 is TGCGCCAGCAGCCAAGACGGGGCCAGGGGTTCCGGAGAGACCCAGTACTTC.